This T cell receptor (beta chain) stems from a study of synovial regulatory T cells in juvenile arthritis. About the study: Treatments: a few naive, over five methotrexate, one methotrexate plus infliximab, one unknown.

The study, taken as a whole, reports: Synovial Tregs shared more CDR3 sequences with iaTregs than other blood Tregs. TCR diversity was lower in inflammation-associated blood Treg cells than in other blood Treg cells.

The method was immunoSEQ multiplex PCR; TCRdb's version includes in-frame clones alone and lacks a portion of them. The sample includes around 10,000 clones. Germline values: CDR1 LGHNA, CDR2 YSLEER. The CDR3 has 16 amino acids. No DNA is given. Concerning this clone itself: The target antigen is unknown.

The sample was Treg cells from blood. The subset denotes: remaining (HLA-DR-negative) circulating blood Treg cells. The TCR comes from a donor younger than 30 with juvenile idiopathic arthritis. The chain joins TRBV4-3 to TRBJ1-4. CDR3 in amino acids: CASSLQLGTTNEKLFF.